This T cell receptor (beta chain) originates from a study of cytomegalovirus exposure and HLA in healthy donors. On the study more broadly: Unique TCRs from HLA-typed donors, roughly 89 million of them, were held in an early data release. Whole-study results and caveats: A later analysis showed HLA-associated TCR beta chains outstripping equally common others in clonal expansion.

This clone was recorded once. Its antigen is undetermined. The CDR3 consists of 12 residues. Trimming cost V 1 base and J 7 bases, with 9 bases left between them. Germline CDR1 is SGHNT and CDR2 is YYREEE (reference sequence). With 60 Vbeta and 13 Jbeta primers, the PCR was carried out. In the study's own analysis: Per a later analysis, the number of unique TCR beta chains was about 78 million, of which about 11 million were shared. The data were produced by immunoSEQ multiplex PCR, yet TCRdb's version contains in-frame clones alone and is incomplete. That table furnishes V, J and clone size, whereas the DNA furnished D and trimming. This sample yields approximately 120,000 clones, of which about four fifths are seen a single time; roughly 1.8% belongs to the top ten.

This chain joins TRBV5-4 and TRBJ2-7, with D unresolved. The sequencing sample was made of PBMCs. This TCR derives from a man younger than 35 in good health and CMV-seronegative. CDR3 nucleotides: TGTGCCAGCAGCTTGAGGTCGCGGGAGCAGTACTTC. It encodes CASSLRSREQYF.